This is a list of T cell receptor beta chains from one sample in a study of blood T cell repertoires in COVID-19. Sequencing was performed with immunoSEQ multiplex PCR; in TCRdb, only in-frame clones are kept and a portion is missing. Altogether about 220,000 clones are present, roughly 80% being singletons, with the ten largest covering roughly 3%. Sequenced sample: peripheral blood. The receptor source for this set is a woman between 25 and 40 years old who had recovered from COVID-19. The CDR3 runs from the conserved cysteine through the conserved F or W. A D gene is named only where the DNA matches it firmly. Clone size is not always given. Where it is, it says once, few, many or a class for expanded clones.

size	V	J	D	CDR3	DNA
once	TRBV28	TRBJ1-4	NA	CASSLLTGEKLFF	TGTGCCAGCAGTCTGTTGACAGGAGAAAAACTGTTTTTT
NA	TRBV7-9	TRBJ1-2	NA	CASSQGGEYGYTF	TGTGCCAGCAGCCAAGGAGGGGAATATGGCTACACCTTC
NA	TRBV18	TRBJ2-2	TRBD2	CASFTRTSGNTGELFF	TGTGCCAGCTTCACGAGGACTAGCGGGAACACCGGGGAGCTGTTTTTT
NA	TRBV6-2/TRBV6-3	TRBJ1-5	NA	CASSPLAGVGQPQHF	TGTGCCAGCAGTCCCCTGGCAGGGGTAGGTCAGCCCCAGCATTTT
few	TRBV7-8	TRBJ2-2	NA	CASSLRAGIAGELFF	TGTGCCAGCAGCTTAAGGGCAGGGATTGCCGGGGAGCTGTTTTTT
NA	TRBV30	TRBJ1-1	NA	CAWSVPGGDPFGWNTEAFF	TGTGCCTGGAGTGTACCGGGAGGTGATCCTTTCGGGTGGAACACTGAAGCTTTCTTT
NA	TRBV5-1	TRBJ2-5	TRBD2	CASSLGLAGGVQETQYF	TGCGCCAGCAGCTTGGGACTAGCGGGAGGCGTACAAGAGACCCAGTACTTC
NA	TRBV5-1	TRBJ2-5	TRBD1	CASSLATGVQETQYF	TGCGCCAGCAGCTTGGCCACAGGGGTCCAAGAGACCCAGTACTTC
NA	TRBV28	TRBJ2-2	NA	CASSYQGKEELFF	TGTGCCAGCAGCTATCAGGGAAAGGAGGAGCTGTTTTTT
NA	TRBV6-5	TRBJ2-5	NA	CASRDFRGRTQYF	TGTGCCAGCAGAGACTTCAGGGGAAGGACCCAGTACTTC
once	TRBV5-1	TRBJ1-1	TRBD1	CASSGPGQGNTEAFF	TGCGCCAGCAGCGGACCGGGACAGGGGAACACTGAAGCTTTCTTT
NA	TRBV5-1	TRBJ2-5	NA	CASSLASGQETQYF	TGCGCCAGCAGCTTGGCGAGCGGCCAAGAGACCCAGTACTTC
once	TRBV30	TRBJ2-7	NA	CAWSGSHPEQYF	TGTGCCTGGAGTGGGAGCCATCCCGAGCAGTACTTC
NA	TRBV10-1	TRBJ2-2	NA	CASSESFTREGELFF	TGCGCCAGCAGTGAGTCTTTTACTAGAGAAGGGGAGCTGTTTTTT
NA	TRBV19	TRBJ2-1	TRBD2	CASKTRASGDNEQFF	TGTGCCAGTAAAACTCGGGCTAGCGGAGACAATGAGCAGTTCTTC
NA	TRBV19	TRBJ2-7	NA	CASSIGDSSTHEQYF	TGTGCCAGTAGTATAGGTGATAGTTCCACCCACGAGCAGTACTTC
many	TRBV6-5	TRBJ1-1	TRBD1	CASSYSIGTGGTEAFF	TGTGCCAGCAGTTACTCGATAGGGACAGGGGGCACTGAAGCTTTCTTT
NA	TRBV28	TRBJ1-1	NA	CASSQRWGREVTEAFF	TGTGCCAGCAGCCAAAGGTGGGGGCGCGAAGTCACTGAAGCTTTCTTT
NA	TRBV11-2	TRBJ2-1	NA	CASSLRSQGEVYNEQFF	TGTGCCAGCAGCTTAAGGTCCCAGGGGGAGGTCTACAATGAGCAGTTCTTC
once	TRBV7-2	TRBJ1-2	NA	CASSIGLGGLGYGYTF	TGTGCCAGCAGCATTGGTCTCGGGGGGTTGGGCTATGGCTACACCTTC
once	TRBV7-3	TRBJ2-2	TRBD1	CASSLGDRHTGELFF	TGTGCCAGCAGCTTGGGGGACAGGCACACCGGGGAGCTGTTTTTT
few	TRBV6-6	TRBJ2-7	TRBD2	CASIDLAGDYEQYF	TGTGCCAGCATTGACCTAGCGGGTGACTACGAGCAGTACTTC
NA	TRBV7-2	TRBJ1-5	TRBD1	CASSSGQGTFYSNQPQHF	TGTGCCAGCAGCTCCGGACAGGGCACCTTCTATAGCAATCAGCCCCAGCATTTT
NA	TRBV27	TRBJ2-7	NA	CASRPAISYEQYF	TGTGCCAGCAGGCCTGCGATCTCCTACGAGCAGTACTTC
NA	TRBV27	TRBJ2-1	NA	CASSSRVHEQFF	TGTGCCAGCAGTTCCAGGGTCCATGAGCAGTTCTTC
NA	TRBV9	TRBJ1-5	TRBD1	CASSAGQGIHQPQHF	TGTGCCAGCAGCGCGGGACAGGGGATCCATCAGCCCCAGCATTTT
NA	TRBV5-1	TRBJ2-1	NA	CATREPGYNEQFF	TGCGCCACCCGGGAACCGGGATACAATGAGCAGTTCTTC
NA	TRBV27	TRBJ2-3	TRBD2	CASSFLTSGRFGGTQYF	TGTGCCAGCAGTTTTTTAACTAGCGGGAGGTTTGGCGGTACGCAGTATTTT
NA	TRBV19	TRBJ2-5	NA	CASIPREGSEETQYF	TGTGCCAGTATCCCCAGAGAGGGCAGTGAAGAGACCCAGTACTTC
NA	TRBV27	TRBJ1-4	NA	CASGLVAGVRHNEKLFF	TGTGCCAGCGGATTGGTGGCCGGGGTCCGCCATAATGAAAAACTGTTTTTT
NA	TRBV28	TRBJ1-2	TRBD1	CASSGGQLYGYTF	TGTGCCAGCAGTGGGGGACAGCTCTATGGCTACACCTTC
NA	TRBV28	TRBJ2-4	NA	CASRVRGQNIQYF	TGTGCCAGCCGCGTGCGGGGGCAAAACATTCAGTACTTC
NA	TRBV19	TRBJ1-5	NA	CASSIVQGRGQPQHF	TGTGCCAGTAGTATTGTACAGGGAAGGGGTCAGCCCCAGCATTTT
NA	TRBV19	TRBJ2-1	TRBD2	CASMSGRSYNEQFF	TGTGCCAGTATGAGCGGGAGATCCTACAATGAGCAGTTCTTC
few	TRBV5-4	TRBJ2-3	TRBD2	CASSQGLAGISSTDTQYF	TGTGCCAGCAGCCAGGGACTAGCGGGAATAAGTAGCACAGATACGCAGTATTTT
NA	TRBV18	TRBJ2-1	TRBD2	CASSPLAGTYNEQFF	TGTGCCAGCTCACCGCTAGCGGGAACCTACAATGAGCAGTTCTTC
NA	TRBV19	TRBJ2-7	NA	CASSRHSEGEQYF	TGTGCCAGTAGTCGGCACTCTGAGGGCGAGCAGTACTTC
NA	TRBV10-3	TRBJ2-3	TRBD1	CAIKKGQGGTDTQYF	TGTGCCATCAAGAAGGGACAGGGCGGCACAGATACGCAGTATTTT
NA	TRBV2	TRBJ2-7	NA	CASQGYEQYF	TGTGCCAGCCAGGGGTACGAGCAGTACTTC
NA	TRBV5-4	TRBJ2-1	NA	CASSSSTSRSYNEQFF	TGTGCCAGCAGCTCCTCCACTAGCAGGTCCTACAATGAGCAGTTCTTC
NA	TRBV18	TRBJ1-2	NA	CASSPGVYGYTF	TGTGCCAGCTCACCGGGAGTCTATGGCTACACCTTC
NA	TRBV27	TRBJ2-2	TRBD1	CASGLGTGGRGELFF	TGTGCCAGCGGCCTTGGGACAGGGGGCCGCGGGGAGCTGTTTTTT
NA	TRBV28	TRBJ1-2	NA	CASITRTEEDYTF	TGTGCCAGCATTACGCGGACAGAGGAGGACTACACCTTC
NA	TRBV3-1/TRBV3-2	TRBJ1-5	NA	CASSLPGQPQHF	TGTGCCAGCAGCCTACCCGGTCAGCCCCAGCATTTT
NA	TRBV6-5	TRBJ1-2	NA	CASSSVQDGYTF	TGTGCCAGCAGTTCAGTTCAGGATGGCTACACCTTC
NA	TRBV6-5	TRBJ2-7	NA	CASSLTSVGPYEQYF	TGTGCCAGCAGTTTGACTAGTGTGGGGCCCTACGAGCAGTACTTC
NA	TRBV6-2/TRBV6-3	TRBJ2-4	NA	CASSYTPTQIAKNIQYF	TGTGCCAGCAGTTACACCCCGACACAGATAGCCAAAAACATTCAGTACTTC
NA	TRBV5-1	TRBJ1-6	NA	CASSLGQGNSPLHF	TGCGCCAGCAGCTTGGGGCAGGGCAATTCACCCCTCCACTTT
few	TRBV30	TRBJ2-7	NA	CAWSVRSDWTYEQYF	TGTGCCTGGAGTGTACGAAGTGACTGGACCTACGAGCAGTACTTC
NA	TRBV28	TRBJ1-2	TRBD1	CASSPQGASNSNYGYTF	TGTGCCAGCAGTCCACAGGGGGCCTCCAATTCCAACTATGGCTACACCTTC
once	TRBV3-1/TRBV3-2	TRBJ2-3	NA	CASSQGQHTDTQYF	TGTGCCAGCAGCCAAGGACAGCACACAGATACGCAGTATTTT
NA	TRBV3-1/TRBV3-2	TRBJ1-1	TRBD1	CASSPWTGEGTEAFF	TGTGCCAGCAGCCCTTGGACAGGGGAGGGCACTGAAGCTTTCTTT
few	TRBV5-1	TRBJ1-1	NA	CASSLSEYTEAFF	TGCGCCAGCAGCTTGTCCGAGTACACTGAAGCTTTCTTT
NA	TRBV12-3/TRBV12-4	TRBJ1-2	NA	CASSFTGSYGYTF	TGTGCCAGCAGCTTCACTGGGAGCTATGGCTACACCTTC
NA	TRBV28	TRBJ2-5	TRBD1	CASRQGARETQYF	TGTGCCAGCAGGCAGGGGGCAAGAGAGACCCAGTACTTC